Listed below are T cell receptor beta chains from one sample, sequenced in a study of blood T cell repertoires in COVID-19. The table came from immunoSEQ multiplex PCR; TCRdb's copy has only in-frame clones and leaves some out. The sample shows around 190,000 clones, around 88% of them seen only once. Sequencing input: PBMCs or T cells enriched from blood (not recorded which). Receptors were obtained from a man aged 35 to 55 with acute COVID-19. The CDR3 runs from the conserved cysteine through the conserved F or W. D genes are given only for firm matches. The size of a clone is reported for some rows only, either as once, few or many, or as a class for expanded clones.

size | J | D | V | CDR3 | DNA
once | TRBJ2-1 | . | TRBV5-1 | CATSEEGSGDEQFF | TGCGCCACCTCAGAGGAAGGGTCAGGGGATGAGCAGTTCTTC
. | TRBJ2-7 | TRBD1 | TRBV7-9 | CASSITRGPTYEQYF | TGTGCCAGCAGCATTACCAGGGGGCCTACCTACGAGCAGTACTTC
. | TRBJ2-7 | TRBD2 | TRBV15 | CATSASGPYEQYF | TGTGCCACCTCGGCTAGCGGACCCTACGAGCAGTACTTC
. | TRBJ2-3 | TRBD2 | TRBV9 | CASSVLAGGTDTQYF | TGTGCCAGCAGCGTTCTAGCGGGAGGGACAGATACGCAGTATTTT
. | TRBJ1-2 | TRBD1 | TRBV3-1/TRBV3-2 | CASSLYQGARGYTF | TGTGCCAGCAGTCTCTACCAGGGGGCGCGAGGCTACACCTTC
. | TRBJ2-2 | TRBD1 | TRBV7-6 | CASSLAGQGIGNTGELFF | TGTGCCAGCAGCTTAGCGGGACAGGGCATTGGGAACACCGGGGAGCTGTTTTTT
. | TRBJ1-6 | TRBD1 | TRBV3-1/TRBV3-2 | CASSQNDRASPLHF | TGTGCCAGCAGCCAGAACGACAGGGCGTCACCCCTCCACTTT
few | TRBJ1-3 | . | TRBV28 | CASSLYRRGSGNTIYF | TGTGCCAGCAGTTTATATCGGCGGGGGTCTGGAAACACCATATATTTT
once | TRBJ1-1 | . | TRBV6-2/TRBV6-3 | CASSAGVMNTEAFF | TGTGCCAGCAGTGCAGGGGTCATGAACACTGAAGCTTTCTTT
. | TRBJ1-2 | . | TRBV2 | CASAPTEGGYTF | TGTGCCAGCGCCCCTACCGAGGGTGGCTACACCTTC
. | TRBJ2-2 | . | TRBV30 | CAWSVQDVVELFF | TGTGCCTGGAGTGTACAGGACGTCGTGGAGCTGTTTTTT
. | TRBJ2-7 | TRBD2 | TRBV7-9 | CASRTSGSSSEQYF | TGTGCCAGCAGAACTAGCGGGAGCTCCTCCGAGCAGTACTTC
. | TRBJ1-2 | TRBD1 | TRBV11-3 | CASSRPSSPDRGGYGYTF | TGTGCCAGCAGCCGACCCTCCTCCCCGGACAGGGGGGGGTATGGCTACACCTTC
. | TRBJ2-7 | . | TRBV7-2 | CASSPDPGAYEQYF | TGTGCCAGCAGTCCAGATCCGGGAGCCTACGAGCAGTACTTC
. | TRBJ2-1 | TRBD2 | TRBV5-1 | CASSLEPSGNNEQFF | TGCGCCAGCAGCTTGGAGCCTAGCGGGAACAATGAGCAGTTCTTC
. | TRBJ1-2 | . | TRBV29-1 | CSVGWTVNYGYTF | TGCAGCGTTGGCTGGACAGTTAACTATGGCTACACCTTC
. | TRBJ1-1 | . | TRBV7-9 | CASSLVDRKHEAFF | TGTGCCAGCAGCTTGGTTGACAGGAAACATGAAGCTTTCTTT
. | TRBJ1-3 | . | TRBV11-2 | CASSLDRAGNTIYF | TGTGCCAGCAGCTTAGACAGGGCTGGAAACACCATATATTTT
. | TRBJ1-6 | . | TRBV27 | CASRSSMVFYNSPLHF | TGTGCCAGCAGATCTTCTATGGTCTTTTATAATTCACCCCTCCACTTT
. | TRBJ1-1 | TRBD1 | TRBV18 | CASQQGAGTEAFF | TGTGCCAGCCAGCAGGGGGCCGGGACTGAAGCTTTCTTT
. | TRBJ2-1 | . | TRBV3-1/TRBV3-2 | CASSQTRGSGEQFF | TGTGCCAGCAGCCAAACACGGGGGTCTGGGGAGCAGTTCTTC
. | TRBJ1-1 | . | TRBV3-1/TRBV3-2 | CASSRGQISTEAFF | TGTGCCAGCAGCCGCGGACAGATTTCCACTGAAGCTTTCTTT
. | TRBJ1-6 | . | TRBV5-4 | CASSRELAGIGSPLHF | TGTGCCAGCAGCCGCGAACTAGCAGGGATAGGTTCACCCCTCCACTTT
once | TRBJ2-1 | . | TRBV19 | CASSFKGFLHEQFF | TGTGCCAGTAGTTTCAAGGGGTTTCTGCATGAGCAGTTCTTC
. | TRBJ1-5 | TRBD1 | TRBV6-8 | CASDTGTGRKPQHF | TGTGCCAGCGATACCGGGACAGGGAGAAAGCCCCAGCATTTT
. | TRBJ1-2 | . | TRBV18 | CASSPNGQTGYTF | TGTGCCAGCTCACCAAACGGACAGACGGGCTACACCTTC
. | TRBJ2-1 | TRBD2 | TRBV28 | CASRMGLEYNEQFF | TGTGCCAGCAGAATGGGACTAGAATACAATGAGCAGTTCTTC
. | TRBJ2-7 | TRBD2 | TRBV19 | CASSGEREGLYEQYF | TGTGCCAGTAGTGGAGAGCGGGAGGGCCTCTACGAGCAGTACTTC